The 30 T cell receptor beta chains below all came from one sample that was sequenced in a study of multiple sclerosis patients with progressive multifocal leukoencephalopathy. TCRdb's table, derived via immunoSEQ multiplex PCR, lists solely in-frame clones and lacks some. This sample has about 32,000 clones, with 80% to 95% found just once. Time point described: before natalizumab initiation. The specimen sequenced was PBMCs. These receptors were collected from a young man with multiple sclerosis.

This rearrangement joins TRBV6-5 to TRBJ1-5; a possible D gene is TRBD1 (6 bases). CDR1 is MNHEY, CDR2 SVGAGI, per germline. This CDR3 comprises 15 residues. V lost 0 bases to trimming and J lost 2 bases, with 8 bases between them. CDR3 bases: TGTGCCAGCAGTTACTCGGGGGCGCGCAATCAGCCCCAGCATTTT. Translated, it gives CASSYSGARNQPQHF.

The chain recombines TRBV6-5 with TRBJ1-6; possible D gene TRBD1, 5 bases. V shed 0 bases and J shed 6 bases, with 9 bases lying between them. Germline CDR1 and CDR2: MNHEY and SVGAGI. The CDR3 is made up of 15 amino acids. CDR3 nucleotides: TGTGCCAGCAGTTACTCGGGGACGGCTAATTCACCCCTCCACTTT. It translates to CASSYSGTANSPLHF.

The J gene is TRBJ2-7, the V gene TRBV15; D call uncertain. Trimming removed 3 bases at V and 3 bases at J, with 12 bases between. CDR1 is LNHNV and CDR2 is YYDKDF in the germline V gene (reference sequence). The CDR3 has 14 amino acids. The DNA for the CDR3 is TGTGCCACCAGCAGGGCACTTTACAGCTACGAGCAGTACTTC. It yields the protein CATSRALYSYEQYF.

J is TRBJ1-5 and V is TRBV19; the D gene is possibly TRBD1 (6 bases). V was cut by 3 bases and J by 3 bases, with 12 bases left in between. The CDR3 is 15 amino acids. CDR1 and CDR2 from the germline V gene are LNHDA and SQIVND (reference sequence). CDR3 amino acids: CASSIPGVDNQPQHF. The CDR3 region has the DNA TGTGCCAGTAGTATCCCAGGGGTAGACAATCAGCCCCAGCATTTT.

This clone was seen just once. The genes are TRBV5-1 and TRBJ2-7; possible D gene TRBD1, 5 bases. V shed 6 bases and J shed 3 bases, with 13 bases lying between them. The germline gives CDR1 SGHRS, CDR2 YFSETQ. The CDR3 contains 13 residues. The CDR3 region is CASKVGLDYEQYF. DNA of the CDR3: TGCGCCAGCAAGGTGGGGCTAGACTACGAGCAGTACTTC. Full variable domain (missing parts from reference TRBV5-1 and TRBJ2-7): KAGVTQTPRYLIKTRGQQVTLSCSPISGHRSVSWYQQTPGQGLQFLFEYFSETQRNKGNFPGRFSGRQFSNSRSEMNVSTLELGDSALYLCASKVGLDYEQYFGPGTRLTVT.

The CDR3 sequence: CASSEEGNQPQHF. The CDR3 nucleotides are TGTGCCAGCAGTGAAGAGGGAAATCAGCCCCAGCATTTT. The V and J genes are TRBV6-5 and TRBJ1-5; no clear D gene. Trimming removed 5 bases from V and 4 bases from J, with 9 bases in between. CDR3 length: 13 amino acids. Germline-derived CDR1 and CDR2 are MNHEY and SVGAGI.

The V gene is TRBV19, the J gene TRBJ2-1; D might be TRBD2 (5 bases). CDR1 and CDR2 from the germline V gene are LNHDA and SQIVND (reference sequence). This CDR3 spans 13 amino acids. V was pared by 5 bases and J by 9 bases, with 14 bases between. CDR3: CASSARGGGEQFF. CDR3 in DNA: TGTGCCAGTAGTGCCCGGGGTGGTGGTGAGCAGTTCTTC.

CDR3 DNA sequence: TGTGCCACCAGCATCCGGGCGGGTAGCGGGGCCAACGTCCTGACTTTC. Its translation: CATSIRAGSGANVLTF. The rearrangement links TRBV15 to TRBJ2-6; weak D call: TRBD2 (5 bases). CDR1 is LNHNV and CDR2 is YYDKDF in the germline V gene (reference sequence). The CDR3 has 16 amino acids. Trimming took off 4 bases at V and 4 bases at J, with 14 bases between the two ends.

V and J are TRBV19 and TRBJ2-1, with TRBD1 as a possible D gene (6 bases). Germline V lookup: CDR1 LNHDA, CDR2 SQIVND (reference sequence). Trimming stripped 5 bases from V and 7 bases from J, with 18 bases between. This CDR3 is built from 15 residues. Written as DNA, the CDR3 is TGTGCCAGTAGTGCACACCCCAGGGGTGGGAATGAGCAGTTCTTC. This sequence encodes CASSAHPRGGNEQFF.

The DNA of the CDR3 is TGTGCCAGCAGCTTAGGGTCAGGCCGGGGTAGGGGAAACACCATATATTTT. Its protein is CASSLGSGRGRGNTIYF. The J gene is TRBJ1-3, the V gene TRBV7-6, with D uncertain. Germline loops: CDR1 SGHVS, CDR2 FNYEAQ. CDR3 length: 17 amino acids. The V and J ends lost 1 base and 4 bases respectively, with 17 bases between them.

The chain couples TRBV6-6 to TRBJ1-3; D is undetermined. Between the trimmed V and J ends, which lost 7 bases and 0 bases, there was a span of 7 bases. In germline, CDR1 is MNHNY, CDR2 SVGAGI (reference sequence). The CDR3 runs to 13 residues. The CDR3 nucleotides are TGTGCCAGCACTGTGGGCTCTGGAAACACCATATATTTT. Translation gives CASTVGSGNTIYF.

The V call is TRBV15, the J call TRBJ2-3; 14 bases are shared with TRBD2. This CDR3 region has 17 residues. The V segment lost 3 bases and the J segment 5 bases; nucleotides outside the gene matches: 7. The germline V gene has CDR1 LNHNV and CDR2 YYDKDF (reference sequence). This CDR3 reads CATSSGLAGGIKDTQYF. The DNA of the CDR3 is TGTGCCACCAGCAGTGGACTAGCGGGAGGTATAAAAGATACGCAGTATTTT.

This chain uses TRBV11-2 with TRBJ1-4, with D hard to call. The length of the CDR3 is 12 residues. Germline CDR1 is SGHAT and CDR2 is FQNNGV. With 2 bases removed from V and 8 bases from J, the gap between germline ends came to 6 bases. In DNA form, the CDR3 reads TGTGCCAGCAGCTTACAGAGGGAAAAACTGTTTTTT. Translation gives CASSLQREKLFF.

The V gene is TRBV9, the J gene TRBJ1-3; TRBD1 aligns across 10 bases. The CDR3 contains 16 residues. CDR1 and CDR2 from the germline V gene are SGDLS and YYNGEE. V lost 4 bases and J lost 2; bases outside the gene matches: 6. CDR3 nucleotide sequence: TGTGCCAGCAGCCTGTTGACAGGGGGCACTGGAAACACCATATATTTT. It yields the protein CASSLLTGGTGNTIYF.

This chain connects TRBV11-3 to TRBJ1-3, with D hard to call. The CDR3 has 15 amino acids. Germline-derived CDR1 and CDR2 are SGHNT and YENEEA. Deletions cut 1 base from V and 0 bases from J, with 7 bases between. Written as DNA, the CDR3 is TGTGCCAGCAGCTTAGTTGGCATCTCTGGAAACACCATATATTTT. Its protein product is CASSLVGISGNTIYF.

J is TRBJ2-5 and V is TRBV19; 11 bases are a match to TRBD1. V was pared by 4 bases and J by 5 bases, with 6 bases of the junction left unmatched. Germline values: CDR1 LNHDA, CDR2 SQIVND (reference sequence). This CDR3 is built from 15 residues. Written as DNA, the CDR3 is TGTGCCAGTAGTAGATTTGGGACAGGGGGGGAGACCCAGTACTTC. It encodes CASSRFGTGGETQYF. The full variable domain, completed using reference TRBV19 and TRBJ2-5, is DGGITQSPKYLFRKEGQNVTLSCEQNLNHDAMYWYRQDPGQGLRLIYYSQIVNDFQKGDIAEGYSVSREKKESFPLTVTSAQKNPTAFYLCASSRFGTGGETQYFGPGTRLLVL.

V usage is TRBV30 and J usage is TRBJ1-5; D is perhaps TRBD1 (6 bases). Trimming removed 4 bases at V and 1 base at J, with 17 bases between. The V gene's germline CDR1 is GTSNPN and CDR2 SVGIG (reference sequence). The CDR3 consists of 16 residues. The CDR3 is CAWTPGARRSNQPQHF. For the CDR3, the DNA is TGTGCCTGGACCCCAGGGGCCCGTCGGAGCAATCAGCCCCAGCATTTT. Full variable domain (outside the CDR3, taken from reference TRBV30 and TRBJ1-5): SQTIHQWPATLVQPVGSPLSLECTVEGTSNPNLYWYRQAAGRGLQLLFYSVGIGQISSEVPQNLSASRPQDRQFILSSKKLLLSDSGFYLCAWTPGARRSNQPQHFGDGTRLSIL.

The chain couples TRBV11-3 to TRBJ1-1, with D possibly TRBD1 on 6 matching bases. The CDR3 sequence is 14 residues long. CDR1 is SGHNT, CDR2 YENEEA, per germline. V was shortened by 1 base and J by 12 bases, with 18 bases between the two germline ends. In DNA form, the CDR3 reads TGTGCCAGCAGCTTAGGGGGGGGCTACTCCCCCCCTTTCTTT. Translating gives CASSLGGGYSPPFF.

The chain couples TRBV7-6 to TRBJ1-2; D gene unclear. The CDR3 sequence is 14 residues long. CDR1 SGHVS and CDR2 FNYEAQ come from the germline V gene. Trimming pared 6 bases from V and 4 bases from J, leaving 15 bases between. CDR3 sequence reads: CASSPLGRFYGYTF. The CDR3, as DNA: TGTGCCAGCAGTCCCCTCGGACGCTTCTATGGCTACACCTTC.

This chain uses TRBV25-1 with TRBJ1-1; D is possibly TRBD1 (6 bases). There are 12 residues in the CDR3. V was cut by 4 bases and J by 10 bases, with 13 bases left in between. Germline loops: CDR1 MGHDK, CDR2 SYGVNS. The CDR3 protein is CASSVTGNGAFF. The CDR3 nucleotides read TGTGCCAGCAGTGTGACAGGAAACGGAGCTTTCTTT.

This chain connects TRBV5-1 to TRBJ2-1, with 9 bases identical to TRBD2. CDR3 length: 15 residues. The germline gives CDR1 SGHRS, CDR2 YFSETQ. V dropped 4 bases and J dropped 4; count of bases not matched to a gene: 6. CDR3 bases: TGCGCCAGCAGCACACTAGCGGGTTTTTACAATGAGCAGTTCTTC. This gives the protein CASSTLAGFYNEQFF. The full variable domain, rest sourced from reference TRBV5-1 and TRBJ2-1, is KAGVTQTPRYLIKTRGQQVTLSCSPISGHRSVSWYQQTPGQGLQFLFEYFSETQRNKGNFPGRFSGRQFSNSRSEMNVSTLELGDSALYLCASSTLAGFYNEQFFGPGTRLTVL.

V usage is TRBV9 and J usage is TRBJ2-7, with D tentatively TRBD1 (5 bases). V lost 2 bases to trimming and J lost 4 bases, with 16 bases between them. The germline CDR1 and CDR2 sequences are SGDLS and YYNGEE. There are 15 residues in the CDR3. The CDR3 loop is CASSVYPGQAYEQYF. In DNA, the CDR3 is TGTGCCAGCAGCGTTTACCCAGGGCAAGCTTACGAGCAGTACTTC.

The CDR3 reads CASSPIRSSYEQYF. The CDR3 region has the DNA TGTGCCAGCTCACCAATCAGGAGCTCCTACGAGCAGTACTTC. The rearrangement links TRBV18 to TRBJ2-7; no definite D call. This CDR3 has 14 amino acids. The germline CDR1 and CDR2 sequences are KGHSH and LQKENI. The V gene lost 2 bases and the J gene lost 0 bases, with 8 bases spanning the gap.

The rearrangement joins TRBV7-2 to TRBJ1-4, with TRBD1 as a possible D gene (6 bases). The CDR3 sequence is 13 residues long. The V end was cut by 7 bases, the J end by 8 bases, with 14 bases between. Germline CDR1 and CDR2: SGHTA and FQGNSA. The chain's CDR3 is CASTVGGDEKLFF. CDR3 sequence (DNA): TGTGCCAGCACCGTAGGGGGTGACGAAAAACTGTTTTTT.

In DNA form, the CDR3 reads TGTGCCACCAGGAAGGACAGGGTCACCGGGGAGCTGTTTTTT. It encodes CATRKDRVTGELFF. The genes are TRBV15 and TRBJ2-2; 8 bases map to TRBD1. CDR1 LNHNV and CDR2 YYDKDF come from the germline V gene (reference sequence). There are 14 residues in the CDR3. J lost 4 bases, V lost 6 bases, and 4 bases had no gene match.

This clone was seen once. This chain connects TRBV6-6 to TRBJ1-2; no firm D call. Germline CDR1 MNHNY, CDR2 SVGAGI (reference sequence). V lost 5 bases, J lost 6 bases, and 22 bases lay in between. The CDR3 totals 16 residues. CDR3 sequence: CASSRTDSEEADGYTF. CDR3 nucleotide sequence: TGTGCCAGCAGTCGGACCGACTCGGAAGAGGCCGATGGCTACACCTTC.

This clone was seen only once. The CDR3 reads CAWSVPGFGNTIYF. The CDR3, as DNA: TGTGCCTGGAGTGTACCGGGGTTTGGAAACACCATATATTTT. The chain carries TRBV30 and TRBJ1-3; D uncertain. Germline V gene lookup returns CDR1 GTSNPN and CDR2 SVGIG (reference sequence). Trimming stripped 0 bases from V and 3 bases from J, with 9 bases between. CDR3 length: 14 amino acids.

The chain combines TRBV18 with TRBJ1-4; D not resolved. V was clipped by 1 base and J by 3 bases, with 9 bases between them. Germline values: CDR1 KGHSH, CDR2 LQKENI. This CDR3 spans 15 amino acids. Here the CDR3 reads CASSPQEHPNEKLFF. The CDR3 DNA is TGTGCCAGCTCACCACAGGAACACCCTAATGAAAAACTGTTTTTT.

This rearrangement joins TRBV5-6 to TRBJ2-3; D is unclear. V was pared by 1 base and J by 2 bases, with 2 bases between. CDR1 is SGHDT, CDR2 YYEEEE, per germline. The CDR3 has 12 residues. DNA of the CDR3: TGTGCCAGCAGCTTGCCCACAGATACGCAGTATTTT. Its translation: CASSLPTDTQYF.

The rearrangement joins TRBV4-2 to TRBJ2-2; 10 nucleotides align to TRBD2. V shed 2 bases, J shed 6 bases, and the junction held 9 bases outside the gene matches. This CDR3 spans 17 amino acids. Per germline, CDR1 LGHNA and CDR2 YNFKEQ. CDR3 nucleotides: TGTGCCAGCAGCCAATGGGCTAGCGGGAGTGTGGCCGGGGAGCTGTTTTTT. This encodes CASSQWASGSVAGELFF.